The clone carrying this T cell receptor (beta chain) came up many times. This sample is drawn from a study of T cells after yellow fever vaccination. Study overall: Flow sorting relied on CD3, CD45RA, CCR7 and CD95 to obtain EM, EMRA, CM and Tscm memory subsets. Fractions with few cells were prepared using SMART-Seq v4 Ultra Low Input.

In TCRdb, the 5' RACE reads were re-called with MiXCR into one record per CDR3 protein. This sample has about 5,800 distinct CDR3 sequences, with 5.5% to 8% found just once. The germline CDR1 and CDR2 sequences are MNHEY and SVGEGT. This CDR3 spans 16 amino acids. Losses at the gene ends were 6 bases for V and 1 base for J; bases not matched to a gene: 6. The study's findings and limits: Repertoires sorted by FACS could include abundant clonotypes that are contaminants from the bulk population. After the booster, nearly 98% of CD4 and more than 75% of CD8 primary-response clones were re-detected.

The gene calls are TRBV6-2 or TRBV6-3 and TRBJ2-6; 7 nucleotides agree with TRBD1. Sample: PBMCs, either bulk or a sorted T-cell subset (CD4+, CD8+, memory, or dextramer-sorted; not recorded which), taken roughly 14 days after the first yellow fever vaccination. The clonotype was recovered from a man between 18 and 35 years old who received the YFV17D yellow fever vaccine. The CDR3 sequence is CASSSDRASGANVLTF. The CDR3 nucleotides are TGTGCCAGCAGCAGCGACAGGGCTTCTGGGGCCAACGTCCTGACTTTC.